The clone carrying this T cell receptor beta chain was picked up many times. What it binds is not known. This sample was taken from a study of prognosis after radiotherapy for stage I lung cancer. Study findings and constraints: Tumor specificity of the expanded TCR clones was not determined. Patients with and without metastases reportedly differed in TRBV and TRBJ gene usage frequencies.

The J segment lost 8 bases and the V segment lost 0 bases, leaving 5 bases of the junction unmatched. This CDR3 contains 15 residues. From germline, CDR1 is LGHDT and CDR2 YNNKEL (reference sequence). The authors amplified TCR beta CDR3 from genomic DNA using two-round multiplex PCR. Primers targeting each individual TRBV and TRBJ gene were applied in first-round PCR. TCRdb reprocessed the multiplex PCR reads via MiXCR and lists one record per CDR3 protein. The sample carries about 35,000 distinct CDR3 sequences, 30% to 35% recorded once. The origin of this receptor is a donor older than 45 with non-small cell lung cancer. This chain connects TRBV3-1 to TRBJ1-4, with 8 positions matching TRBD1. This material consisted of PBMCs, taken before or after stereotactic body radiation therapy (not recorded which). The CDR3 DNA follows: TGTGCCAGCAGCCAAGAGGGACAGGAAGTAGAAAAACTGTTTTTT. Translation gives CASSQEGQEVEKLFF. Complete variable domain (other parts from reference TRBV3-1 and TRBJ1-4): DTAVSQTPKYLVTQMGNDKSIKCEQNLGHDTMYWYKQDSKKFLKIMFSYNNKELIINETVPNRFSPKSPDKAHLNLHINSLELGDSAVYFCASSQEGQEVEKLFFGSGTQLSVL.